This T cell receptor (beta chain) was profiled in a study of CD8 T cells in Susac syndrome. V was trimmed by 4 bases and J by 4 bases, leaving 6 bases between them. Germline CDR1 is SGHRS and CDR2 is YFSETQ. The CDR3 has 13 residues. When the RNA was reverse transcribed, random hexamers were used with an input of roughly 0.45 to 1 ug. Amplification of TCR beta CDR3 spanned 54 Vbeta and 13 Jbeta via immunoSEQ multiplex PCR. One entry per CDR3 protein results from TCRdb running MiXCR on the immunoSEQ multiplex PCR reads. Of around 180,000 distinct CDR3 sequences listed, under 95% are singletons. CD8+ and CD4+ T cells taken from blood had their TCR beta sequenced.

This chain joins TRBV5-1 and TRBJ2-6; the D is unclear. This TCR was sampled from a human donor with multiple sclerosis. Specimen: CD4+ T cells from PBMCs. The CDR3 nucleotides read TGCGCCAGCAGCCGGGTAGGGGCCAACGTCCTGACTTTC. The encoded protein is CASSRVGANVLTF.